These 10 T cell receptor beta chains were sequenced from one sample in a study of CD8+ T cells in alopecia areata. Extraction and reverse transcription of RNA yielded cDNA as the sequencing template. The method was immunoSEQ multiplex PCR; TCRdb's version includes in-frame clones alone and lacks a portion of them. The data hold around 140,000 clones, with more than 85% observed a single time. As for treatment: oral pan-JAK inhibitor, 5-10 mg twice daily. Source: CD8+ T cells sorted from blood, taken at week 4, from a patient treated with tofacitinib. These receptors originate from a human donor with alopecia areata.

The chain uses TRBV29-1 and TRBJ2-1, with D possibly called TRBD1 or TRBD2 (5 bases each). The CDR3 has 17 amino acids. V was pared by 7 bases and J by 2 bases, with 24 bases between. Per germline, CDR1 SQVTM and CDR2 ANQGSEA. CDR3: CSAQSGTVMPPYNEQFF. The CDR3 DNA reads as TGCAGCGCGCAAAGTGGGACGGTGATGCCACCCTACAATGAGCAGTTCTTC.

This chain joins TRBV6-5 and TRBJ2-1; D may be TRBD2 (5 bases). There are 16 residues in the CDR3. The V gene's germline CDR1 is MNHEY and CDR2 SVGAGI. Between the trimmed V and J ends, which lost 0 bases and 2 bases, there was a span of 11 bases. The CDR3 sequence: CASSYSPSGPYNEQFF. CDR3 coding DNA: TGTGCCAGCAGTTACTCCCCCAGCGGCCCCTACAATGAGCAGTTCTTC.

This chain's CDR3 is CASSLGTELNTREAFF. The CDR3 region has the DNA TGCGCCAGCAGCTTGGGGACGGAGCTAAATACCCGTGAAGCTTTCTTT. This chain connects TRBV5-1 to TRBJ1-1; D is unresolved. CDR1 and CDR2 from the germline V gene are SGHRS and YFSETQ. V gave up 0 bases and J gave up 7 bases, with 19 bases separating them. The CDR3 has 16 amino acids.

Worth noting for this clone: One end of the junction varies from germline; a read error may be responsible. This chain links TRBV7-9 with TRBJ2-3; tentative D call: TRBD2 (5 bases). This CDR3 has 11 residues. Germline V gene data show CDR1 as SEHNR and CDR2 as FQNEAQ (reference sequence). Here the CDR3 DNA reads TGTGCCAGCGGGCCGAGCGGAATAGTGGATTTT. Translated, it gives CASGPSGIVDF.

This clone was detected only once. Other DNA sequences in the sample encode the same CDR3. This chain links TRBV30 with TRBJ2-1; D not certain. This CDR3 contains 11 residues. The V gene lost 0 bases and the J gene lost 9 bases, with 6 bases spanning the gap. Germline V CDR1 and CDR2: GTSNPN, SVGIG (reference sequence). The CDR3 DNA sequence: TGTGCCTGGAGTGTAAACCCTGAGCAGTTCTTC. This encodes CAWSVNPEQFF.

Written as DNA, the CDR3 is TGTGCCAGTAGTACCCTTGAGAGAGGGTCAGCCAAAAACATTCAGTACTTC. Protein product: CASSTLERGSAKNIQYF. This chain joins TRBV19 and TRBJ2-4; D may be TRBD2 (5 bases). CDR3 size: 17 residues. Trimming pared 4 bases from V and 0 bases from J, leaving 16 bases between. Germline V gene lookup returns CDR1 LNHDA and CDR2 SQIVND (reference sequence).

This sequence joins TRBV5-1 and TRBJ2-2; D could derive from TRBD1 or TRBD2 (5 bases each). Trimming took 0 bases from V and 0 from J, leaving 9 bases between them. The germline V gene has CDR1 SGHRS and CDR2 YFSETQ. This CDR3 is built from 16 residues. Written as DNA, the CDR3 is TGCGCCAGCAGCTTGGAAGGGGAGCCGAACACCGGGGAGCTGTTTTTT. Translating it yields CASSLEGEPNTGELFF. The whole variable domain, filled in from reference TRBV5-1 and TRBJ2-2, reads KAGVTQTPRYLIKTRGQQVTLSCSPISGHRSVSWYQQTPGQGLQFLFEYFSETQRNKGNFPGRFSGRQFSNSRSEMNVSTLELGDSALYLCASSLEGEPNTGELFFGEGSRLTVL.

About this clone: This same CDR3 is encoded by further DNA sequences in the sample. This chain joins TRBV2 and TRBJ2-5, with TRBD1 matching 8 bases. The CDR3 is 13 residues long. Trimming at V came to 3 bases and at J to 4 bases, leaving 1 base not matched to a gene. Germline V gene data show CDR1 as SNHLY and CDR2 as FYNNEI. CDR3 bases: TGTGCCAGCAGTGACAGGGGGCGAGAGACCCAGTACTTC. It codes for CASSDRGRETQYF. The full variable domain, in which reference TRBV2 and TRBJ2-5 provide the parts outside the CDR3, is EPEVTQTPSHQVTQMGQEVILRCVPISNHLYFYWYRQILGQKVEFLVSFYNNEISEKSEIFDDQFSVERPDGSNFTLKIRSTKLEDSAMYFCASSDRGRETQYFGPGTRLLVL.

CDR3 DNA: TGTGCCAGCAGCTTAGACCGGGGGGGGTACGAGCAGTACTTC. Translated: CASSLDRGGYEQYF. The V call is TRBV11-2, the J call TRBJ2-7; 8 positions match TRBD2. The germline CDR1 and CDR2 sequences are SGHAT and FQNNGV. This CDR3 is built from 14 residues. J was trimmed by 4 bases and V by 0 bases; bases with no gene match: 2.

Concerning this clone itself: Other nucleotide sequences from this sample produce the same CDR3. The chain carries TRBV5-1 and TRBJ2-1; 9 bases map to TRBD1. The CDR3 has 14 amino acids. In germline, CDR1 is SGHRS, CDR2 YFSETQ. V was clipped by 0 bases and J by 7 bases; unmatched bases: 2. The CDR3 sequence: CASSLGQGVNEQFF. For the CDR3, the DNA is TGCGCCAGCAGCTTGGGACAGGGGGTTAATGAGCAGTTCTTC.